The rows below give T cell receptor beta chains drawn from one sample of a study of cytomegalovirus exposure and HLA in healthy donors. TCRdb keeps only in-frame clones here, not all; method: immunoSEQ multiplex PCR. In the table there are 200,000 or so clones, about 79% of which are singletons. The specimen sequenced was PBMCs. All receptors come from a woman in her thirties in good health and CMV-seropositive. Each CDR3 is given with its conserved first and last residue. D genes are given only for firm matches. A clone size is listed for some rows: how often the clone was seen (once, few, many), or a class if it is expanded.

>TRBJ2-2|TRBD2|TRBV27|few
TGTGCCAGCAGGACTAGCGGGAGCGCGAACACCGGGGAGCTGTTTTTT
CASRTSGSANTGELFF
>TRBJ2-7|TRBD1|TRBV19|-
TGTGCCAGTAGTATCCAGGGGGCTGGTAACCCCTACGAGCAGTACTTC
CASSIQGAGNPYEQYF
>TRBJ2-7|TRBD1|TRBV5-6|-
TGTGCCAGCAGCGTGGGACAGGTGAATTCCTACGAGCAGTACTTC
CASSVGQVNSYEQYF
>TRBJ1-5|-|TRBV7-2|-
TGTGCCAGCAGCAGCACCGGGATGGGTCAGCCCCAGCATTTT
CASSSTGMGQPQHF
>TRBJ1-2|-|TRBV14|-
TGTGCCAGCAGCCCGCAGGGAGGGAGAGGCTACACCTTC
CASSPQGGRGYTF
>TRBJ1-5|TRBD1|TRBV27|-
TGTGCCAGCAGTCGGACAGGGGGTAGCAATCAGCCCCAGCATTTT
CASSRTGGSNQPQHF
>TRBJ2-1|TRBD2|TRBV30|-
TGTGCCTGGAGTGGGCTAGCGGGGTACAATGAGCAGTTCTTC
CAWSGLAGYNEQFF
>TRBJ2-5|-|TRBV2|-
TGTGCCAGCACCTCTTTGGGGCAGGGGGAGACCCAGTACTTC
CASTSLGQGETQYF
>TRBJ2-1|-|TRBV5-1|-
TGCGCCAGCAGCCCGGAACCGGGACTCCAGAGAAAGTCGTTCTTC
CASSPEPGLQRKSFF
>TRBJ2-7|TRBD2|TRBV28|-
TGTGCCAGCAGTTTACCCCTTCGGACTAGCGGGACCGACGAGCAGTACTTC
CASSLPLRTSGTDEQYF
>TRBJ2-3|-|TRBV7-2|-
TGTGCCAGCCGACCGGGACAATCCACAGATACGCAGTATTTT
CASRPGQSTDTQYF
>TRBJ2-7|TRBD1|TRBV7-9|once
TGTGCCAGCAGCTTAGTTGAAACAGGGGGGTCCTACGAGCAGTACTTC
CASSLVETGGSYEQYF
>TRBJ2-7|TRBD2|TRBV5-4|-
TGTGCCAGCAGCTTGTATGGTAGCGGGTCCTACGAGCAGTACTTC
CASSLYGSGSYEQYF
>TRBJ2-5|-|TRBV7-9|-
TGTGCCAGCAGCCCCGATGGGACATCCGGAGAGACCCAGTACTTC
CASSPDGTSGETQYF
>TRBJ1-2|-|TRBV28|-
TGTGCGTCAGAGGGACACCGCTATGGCTACACCTTC
CASEGHRYGYTF
>TRBJ2-2|-|TRBV2|-
TGTGCCAGCAGAACAGAGACGGCCGGGGAGCTGTTTTTT
CASRTETAGELFF
>TRBJ1-2|-|TRBV25-1|-
TGTGCCAGCAGAGCTCAGGGTTCGGGACATGGTGGCTACACCTTC
CASRAQGSGHGGYTF
>TRBJ2-6|-|TRBV5-8|few
TGTGCCAGCAGCTTGCGGGGGGCCAACGTCCTGACTTTC
CASSLRGANVLTF
>TRBJ2-2|TRBD1|TRBV5-1|-
TGCGCCAGCAGCACTCTAGGGACAGGGGGCACCGGGGAGCTGTTTTTT
CASSTLGTGGTGELFF
>TRBJ2-7|-|TRBV15|-
TGTGCCACCAGCAGCCTTCAGTCCTACGAGCAGTACTTC
CATSSLQSYEQYF
>TRBJ1-4|-|TRBV30|-
TGTGCCTGGAGTGTATTGAGGGAAAAACTGTTTTTT
CAWSVLREKLFF
>TRBJ2-7|-|TRBV6-6|once
TGTGCCAGCAGTTATGGGCAGGGCAACTACGAGCAGTACTTC
CASSYGQGNYEQYF
>TRBJ2-5|TRBD1|TRBV5-1|-
TGCGCCAGCAGCTCTGCAGGGGGTTTATGGGAGACCCAGTACTTC
CASSSAGGLWETQYF
>TRBJ1-2|TRBD1|TRBV29-1|-
TGCAGCGTTGTTTTGGACGGACAGGGCGCCTATGGCTACACCTTC
CSVVLDGQGAYGYTF
>TRBJ2-1|TRBD2|TRBV28|-
TGTGCCAGCAGATTAAGAAGCGGGGCCTACAATGAGCAGTTCTTC
CASRLRSGAYNEQFF
>TRBJ1-5|-|TRBV28|-
TGTGCCAGCAGTTTACGCCAGGCCAGGCAGCCCCAGCATTTT
CASSLRQARQPQHF
>TRBJ1-1|-|TRBV19|-
TGTGCCAGTAGTATGCAGGGAGGGCCGAGAACTGAAGCTTTCTTT
CASSMQGGPRTEAFF
>TRBJ2-1|TRBD1|TRBV29-1|-
TGCAGCGTCGCCCGGGACAGGGTTGGTGAGCAGTTCTTC
CSVARDRVGEQFF
>TRBJ2-5|TRBD2|TRBV29-1|-
TGCAGCGTTGTGGGCCTAGCGGGAGAGACCCAGTACTTC
CSVVGLAGETQYF
>TRBJ2-1|-|TRBV2|-
TGTGCCAGCTGGGGTCTAGCGAGAAACAATGAGCAGTTCTTC
CASWGLARNNEQFF
>TRBJ2-1|-|TRBV6-5|-
TGTGCTACACTCCGGGACTTATGGCACAATGAGCAGTTCTTC
CATLRDLWHNEQFF
>TRBJ2-7|TRBD1|TRBV29-1|-
TGCAGCGCCAAAGGGGGACAGGGGGCTGACGAGCAGTACTTC
CSAKGGQGADEQYF
>TRBJ2-5|TRBD2|TRBV7-2|-
TGTGCCAGCAGCTTAGTATTGGGACTAGCGGGAGAGACCCAGTACTTC
CASSLVLGLAGETQYF
>TRBJ2-7|TRBD1|TRBV27|-
TGTGCCAGCGCTAGGACAGGAAACGTTTACGAGCAGTACTTC
CASARTGNVYEQYF
>TRBJ2-1|-|TRBV5-1|-
TGCGCCAGCAGCTTTGGCCATGAGCAGTTCTTC
CASSFGHEQFF
>TRBJ2-1|TRBD2|TRBV19|-
TGTGCCAGTAGGGGTGGAGCGGGAGGACCGTACAATGAGCAGTTCTTC
CASRGGAGGPYNEQFF
>TRBJ1-5|-|TRBV4-2|-
TGTGCCAGCAGCCAAGGGCGGGGTCAGCCCCAGCATTTT
CASSQGRGQPQHF
>TRBJ2-3|TRBD2|TRBV5-1|-
TGCGCCAGCAGCGTGGGATCAGCGGGAGGCACAGATACGCAGTATTTT
CASSVGSAGGTDTQYF
>TRBJ2-6|-|TRBV19|-
TGTGCCAGTAGTATTGGTTTTGAGACAGCCGTGGCTTTC
CASSIGFETAVAF
>TRBJ2-7|-|TRBV19|few
TGTGCCAGTAGTGGGGACACTTCCTACGAGCAGTACTTC
CASSGDTSYEQYF
>TRBJ1-5|TRBD1|TRBV6-1|-
TGTGCCAGCAGCGCTTTCAGGGGGCGAAATCAGCCCCAGCATTTT
CASSAFRGRNQPQHF
>TRBJ2-7|-|TRBV11-2|-
TGTGCCAGCAGCTTAGGAGGTAGCGCCTACGAGCAGTACTTC
CASSLGGSAYEQYF
>TRBJ1-4|-|TRBV10-3|-
TGTGCCATCAGTGAGTCGGACTCTGTGGGTGAAAAACTGTTTTTT
CAISESDSVGEKLFF
>TRBJ2-7|TRBD1|TRBV7-8|-
TGTGCCAGCAGCTTATACGACAGGGGCTACGAGCAGTACTTC
CASSLYDRGYEQYF
>TRBJ2-6|-|TRBV23-1|-
TGCGCCAGCAGTCACCCCATGGGGGCAAAATCCTCTGGGGCCAACGTCCTGACTTTC
CASSHPMGAKSSGANVLTF
>TRBJ2-1|TRBD2|TRBV6-6|-
TGTGCCAGCAGTTCCGGGTGGAGCGGGGGTGCCAATGAGCAGTTCTTC
CASSSGWSGGANEQFF
>TRBJ2-5|TRBD2|TRBV5-4|-
TGTGCCAGCAGCGATCGGACTAGCGGAAACCAAGAGACCCAGTACTTC
CASSDRTSGNQETQYF